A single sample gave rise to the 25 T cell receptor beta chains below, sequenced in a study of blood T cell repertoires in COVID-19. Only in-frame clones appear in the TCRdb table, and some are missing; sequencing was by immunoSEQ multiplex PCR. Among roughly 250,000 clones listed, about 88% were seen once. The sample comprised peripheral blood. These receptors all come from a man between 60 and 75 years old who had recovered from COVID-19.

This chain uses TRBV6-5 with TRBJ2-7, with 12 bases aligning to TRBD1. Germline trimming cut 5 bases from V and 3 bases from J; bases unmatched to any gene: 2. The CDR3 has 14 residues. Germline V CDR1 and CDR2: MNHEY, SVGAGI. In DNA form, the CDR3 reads TGTGCCAGCAGTAGGGACAGGGGGCTCTACGAGCAGTACTTC. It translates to CASSRDRGLYEQYF.

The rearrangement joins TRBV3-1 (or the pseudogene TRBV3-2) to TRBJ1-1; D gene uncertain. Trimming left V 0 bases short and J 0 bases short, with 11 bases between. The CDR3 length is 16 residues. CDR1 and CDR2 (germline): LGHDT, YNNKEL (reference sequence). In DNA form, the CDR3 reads TGTGCCAGCAGCCAAGAAACGGGGATTTTGAACACTGAAGCTTTCTTT. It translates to CASSQETGILNTEAFF.

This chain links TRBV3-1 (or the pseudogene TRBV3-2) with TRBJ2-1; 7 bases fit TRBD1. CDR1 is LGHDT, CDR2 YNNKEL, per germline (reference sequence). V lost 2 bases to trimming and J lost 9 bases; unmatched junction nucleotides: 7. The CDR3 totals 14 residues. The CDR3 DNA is TGTGCCAGCAGCCAACAACAGGGGTTGGGTGAGCAGTTCTTC. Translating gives CASSQQQGLGEQFF.

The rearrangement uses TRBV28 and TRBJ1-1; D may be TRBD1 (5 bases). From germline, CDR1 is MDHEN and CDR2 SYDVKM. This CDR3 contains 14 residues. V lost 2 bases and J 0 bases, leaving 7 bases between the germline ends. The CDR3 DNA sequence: TGTGCCAGCAGTTTAGGGGCTCTGAACACTGAAGCTTTCTTT. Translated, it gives CASSLGALNTEAFF. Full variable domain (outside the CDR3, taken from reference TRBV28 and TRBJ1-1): DVKVTQSSRYLVKRTGEKVFLECVQDMDHENMFWYRQDPGLGLRLIYFSYDVKMKEKGDIPEGYSVSREKKERFSLILESASTNQTSMYLCASSLGALNTEAFFGQGTRLTVV.

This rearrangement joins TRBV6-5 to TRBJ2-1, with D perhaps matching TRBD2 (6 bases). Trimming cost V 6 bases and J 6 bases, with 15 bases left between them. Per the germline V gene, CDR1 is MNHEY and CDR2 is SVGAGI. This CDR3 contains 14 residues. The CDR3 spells CASSRDGGVNEQFF. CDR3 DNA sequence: TGTGCCAGCAGCCGGGACGGAGGGGTCAATGAGCAGTTCTTC.

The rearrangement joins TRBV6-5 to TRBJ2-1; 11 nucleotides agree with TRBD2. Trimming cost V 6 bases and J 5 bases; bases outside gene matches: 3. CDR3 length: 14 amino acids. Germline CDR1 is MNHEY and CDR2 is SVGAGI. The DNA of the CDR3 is TGTGCCAGCAGGGGGACTAGCGGTAACAATGAGCAGTTCTTC. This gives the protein CASRGTSGNNEQFF.

CDR3 nucleotides: TGTGCCAGCAGCATCATACAAGGAGGTTCAGTCTCCTATGGCTACACCTTC. Translating gives CASSIIQGGSVSYGYTF. The V call is TRBV2, the J call TRBJ1-2; D gene ambiguous. Germline CDR1 and CDR2: SNHLY and FYNNEI. The CDR3 length is 17 residues. V was clipped by 6 bases and J by 4 bases, with 24 bases between them.

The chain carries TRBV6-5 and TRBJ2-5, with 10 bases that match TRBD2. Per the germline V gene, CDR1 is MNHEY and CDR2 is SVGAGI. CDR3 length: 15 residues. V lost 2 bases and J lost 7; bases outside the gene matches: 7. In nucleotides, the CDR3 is TGTGCCAGCAGTTACAGCGGGGGGGCCCTTGGGACCCAGTACTTC. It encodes CASSYSGGALGTQYF.

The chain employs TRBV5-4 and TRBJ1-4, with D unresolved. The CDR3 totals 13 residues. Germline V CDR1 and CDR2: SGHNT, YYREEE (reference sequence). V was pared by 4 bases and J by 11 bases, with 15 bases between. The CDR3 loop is CASSPGAMDKLFF. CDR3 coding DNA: TGTGCCAGCAGCCCGGGAGCAATGGATAAACTGTTTTTT.

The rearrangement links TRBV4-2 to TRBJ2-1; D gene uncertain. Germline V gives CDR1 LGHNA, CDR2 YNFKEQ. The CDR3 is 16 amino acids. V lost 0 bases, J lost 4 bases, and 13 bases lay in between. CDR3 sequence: CASSQEWRQTYNEQFF. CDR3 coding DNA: TGTGCCAGCAGCCAAGAGTGGCGGCAAACATACAATGAGCAGTTCTTC.

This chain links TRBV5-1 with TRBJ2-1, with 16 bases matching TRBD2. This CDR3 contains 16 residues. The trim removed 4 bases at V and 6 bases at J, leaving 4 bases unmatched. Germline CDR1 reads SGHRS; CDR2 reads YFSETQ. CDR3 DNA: TGCGCCAGCAGCCAAGGGACTAGCGGGGGGGCCAATGAGCAGTTCTTC. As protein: CASSQGTSGGANEQFF.

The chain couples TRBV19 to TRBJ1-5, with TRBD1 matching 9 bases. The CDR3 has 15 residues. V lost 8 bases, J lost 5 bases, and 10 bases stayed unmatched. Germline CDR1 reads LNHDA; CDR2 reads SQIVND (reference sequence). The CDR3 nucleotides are TGTGCCAGTGCCAGGACAGGGGCGAAAGATCAGCCCCAGCATTTT. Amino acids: CASARTGAKDQPQHF.

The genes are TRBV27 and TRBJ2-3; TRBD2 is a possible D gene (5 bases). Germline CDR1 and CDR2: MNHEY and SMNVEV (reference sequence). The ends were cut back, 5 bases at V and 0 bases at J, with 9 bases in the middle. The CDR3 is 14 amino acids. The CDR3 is CASSSGTSTDTQYF. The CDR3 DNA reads TGTGCCAGCAGTAGCGGAACTAGCACAGATACGCAGTATTTT.

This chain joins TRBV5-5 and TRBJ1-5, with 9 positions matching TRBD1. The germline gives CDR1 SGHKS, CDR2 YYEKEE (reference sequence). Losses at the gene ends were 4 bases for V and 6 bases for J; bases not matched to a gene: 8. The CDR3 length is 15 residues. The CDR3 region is CASSLELTGGQPQHF. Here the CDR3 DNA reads TGTGCCAGCAGCCTAGAGTTGACAGGGGGTCAGCCCCAGCATTTT.

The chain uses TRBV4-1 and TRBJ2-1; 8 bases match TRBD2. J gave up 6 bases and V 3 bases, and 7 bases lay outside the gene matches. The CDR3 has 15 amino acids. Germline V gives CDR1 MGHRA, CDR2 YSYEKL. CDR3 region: CASSQPGLGTNEQFF. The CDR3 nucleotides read TGCGCCAGCAGCCAGCCGGGACTAGGCACCAATGAGCAGTTCTTC.

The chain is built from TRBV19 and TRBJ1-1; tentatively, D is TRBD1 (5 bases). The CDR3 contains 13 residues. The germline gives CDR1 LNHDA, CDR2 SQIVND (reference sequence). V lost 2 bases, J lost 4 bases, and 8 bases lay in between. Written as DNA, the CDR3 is TGTGCCAGTAGTATACTAGGGGTCACTGAAGCTTTCTTT. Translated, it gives CASSILGVTEAFF.

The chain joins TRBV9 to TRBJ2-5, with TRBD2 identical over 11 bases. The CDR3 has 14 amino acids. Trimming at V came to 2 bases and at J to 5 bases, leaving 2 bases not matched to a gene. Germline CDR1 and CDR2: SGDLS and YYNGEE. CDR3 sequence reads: CASSVASGGETQYF. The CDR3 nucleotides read TGTGCCAGCAGCGTGGCTAGCGGGGGGGAGACCCAGTACTTC.

CDR3 sequence: CASSSYTDQPQHF. CDR3 DNA sequence: TGTGCCAGCAGCTCTTACACCGATCAGCCCCAGCATTTT. V is TRBV7-2 and J is TRBJ1-5; D unresolved. The CDR3 covers 13 residues. Germline-derived CDR1 and CDR2 are SGHTA and FQGNSA. Trimming shortened V by 4 bases and J by 5 bases, and 9 bases separated the two germline ends.

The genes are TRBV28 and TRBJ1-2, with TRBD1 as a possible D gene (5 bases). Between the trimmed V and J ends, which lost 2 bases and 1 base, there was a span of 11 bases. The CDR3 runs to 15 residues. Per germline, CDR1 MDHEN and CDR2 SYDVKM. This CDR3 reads CASSLLVQGNYGYTF. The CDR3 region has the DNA TGTGCCAGCAGTTTACTTGTCCAGGGTAACTATGGCTACACCTTC.

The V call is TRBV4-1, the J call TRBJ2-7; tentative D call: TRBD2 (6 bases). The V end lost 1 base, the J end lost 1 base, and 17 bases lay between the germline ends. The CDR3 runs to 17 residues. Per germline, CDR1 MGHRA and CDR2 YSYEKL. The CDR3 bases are TGCGCCAGCAGCCAAGTGGACCGGGTGGAGGGGTCCTACGAGCAGTACTTC. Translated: CASSQVDRVEGSYEQYF.

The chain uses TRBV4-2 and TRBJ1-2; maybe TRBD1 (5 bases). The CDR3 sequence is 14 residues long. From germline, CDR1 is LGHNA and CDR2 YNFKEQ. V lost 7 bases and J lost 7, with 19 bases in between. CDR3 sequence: CASTLSGGEVGYTF. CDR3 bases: TGTGCCAGCACCCTGAGTGGGGGGGAGGTTGGCTACACCTTC.

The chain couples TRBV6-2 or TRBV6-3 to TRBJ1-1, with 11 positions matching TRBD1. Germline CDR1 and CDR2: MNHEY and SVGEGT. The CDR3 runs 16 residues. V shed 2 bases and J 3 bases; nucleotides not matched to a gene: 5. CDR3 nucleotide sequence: TGTGCCAGCAGTTACCGCGGGGACAGGGGGGACACTGAAGCTTTCTTT. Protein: CASSYRGDRGDTEAFF.

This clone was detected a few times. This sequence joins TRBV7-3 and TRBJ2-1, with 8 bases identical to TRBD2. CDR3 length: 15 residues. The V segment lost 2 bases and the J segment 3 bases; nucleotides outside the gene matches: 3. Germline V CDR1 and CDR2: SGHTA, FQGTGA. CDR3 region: CASSLERGIYNEQFF. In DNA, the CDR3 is TGTGCCAGCAGCTTAGAGCGGGGGATCTACAATGAGCAGTTCTTC.

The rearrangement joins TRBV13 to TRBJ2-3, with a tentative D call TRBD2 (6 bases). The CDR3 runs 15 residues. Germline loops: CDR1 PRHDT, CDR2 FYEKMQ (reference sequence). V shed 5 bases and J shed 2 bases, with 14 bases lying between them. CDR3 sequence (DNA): TGTGCCAGCAGCCCCCCTACGGGGGACACAGATACGCAGTATTTT. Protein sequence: CASSPPTGDTDTQYF.

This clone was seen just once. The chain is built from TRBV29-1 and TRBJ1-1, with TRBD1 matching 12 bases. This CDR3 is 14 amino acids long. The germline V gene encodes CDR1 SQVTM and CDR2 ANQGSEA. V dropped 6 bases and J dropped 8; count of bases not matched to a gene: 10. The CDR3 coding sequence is TGCAGCGTCCGGGACAGGGGGCAACTCCAAGAAGCTTTCTTT. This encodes CSVRDRGQLQEAFF.